This entry is about one T cell receptor beta chain. As yet, its antigen is unknown. The data were obtained in a study of cytomegalovirus exposure and HLA in healthy donors. Broader study findings: Researchers counted roughly 150 TCR beta chains as cytomegalovirus-associated. TCR association rates varied by HLA locus in a later analysis, with DRB1 highest and HLA-C lowest. Presence/absence results assume similar sequencing depth per donor, which may not hold.

The CDR3 loop spans 18 amino acids. The germline V gene encodes CDR1 MNHEY and CDR2 SMNVEV (reference sequence). V lost 2 bases and J 0 bases, leaving 14 bases between the germline ends. PCR employed 60 Vbeta and 13 Jbeta primers. How the authors handled the data: A later analysis tallied 87 million or so unique TCR beta chains, around 9.9 million of them shared. Some clones are missing from TCRdb's copy, which holds only in-frame ones; the method was immunoSEQ multiplex PCR. The DNA was the basis for D and trimming; V, J and clone size are from that table. The sample holds more than 100,000 clones, about 76% seen once.

Sequenced material: PBMCs. This TCR was recovered from a woman in her 40s in good health and CMV-seronegative. The V gene is TRBV27, the J gene TRBJ1-6, with D hard to call. The CDR3, as DNA: TGTGCCAGCAGTTTAGGTGCGGGCCTGAGCTCCTATAATTCACCCCTCCACTTT. The encoded protein is CASSLGAGLSSYNSPLHF.